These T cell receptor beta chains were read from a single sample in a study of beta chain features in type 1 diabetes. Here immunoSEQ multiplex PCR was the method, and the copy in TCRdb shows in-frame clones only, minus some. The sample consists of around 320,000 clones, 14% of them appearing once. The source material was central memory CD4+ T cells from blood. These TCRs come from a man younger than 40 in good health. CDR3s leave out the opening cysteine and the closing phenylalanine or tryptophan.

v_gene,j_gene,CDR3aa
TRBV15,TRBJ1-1,ATSRETGYTEAF
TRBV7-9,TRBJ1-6,ASSLAKGAPLH
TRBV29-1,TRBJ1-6,SVNRDRGYNSPLH
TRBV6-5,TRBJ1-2,ASSYSRDGNYGYT
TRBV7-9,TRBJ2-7,ASSTGYYEQY
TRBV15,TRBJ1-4,ATSRVEKLF
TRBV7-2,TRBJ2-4,ASSLGQVQY
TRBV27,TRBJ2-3,ASSRAGRHTDTQY
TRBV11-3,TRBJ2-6,ASSFRGMGANVLT
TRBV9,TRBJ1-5,ASSVDPNQPQH
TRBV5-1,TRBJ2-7,ASSLEPGLVEY
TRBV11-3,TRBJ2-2,ASKLEYTGELF
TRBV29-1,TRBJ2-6,SVTTGGGGANVLT
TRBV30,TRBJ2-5,AWSALAGVSETQY
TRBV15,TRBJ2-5,ATSPGTGDVETQY
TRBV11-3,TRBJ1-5,ASSLSGYSNQPQH
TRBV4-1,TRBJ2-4,ASSQDSGPVAKNIQY
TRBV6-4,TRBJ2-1,ASSAQGFGNEQF
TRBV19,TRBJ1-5,ASRPRGNSNQPQH
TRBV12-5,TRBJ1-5,ASGLAISTGHDQPQH
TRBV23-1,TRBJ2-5,ASSQARGKTQY
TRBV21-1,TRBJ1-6,ASSYRGGDSPLH
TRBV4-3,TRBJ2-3,ASSQVRGVGTDTQY
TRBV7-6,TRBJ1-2,ASSLLNSNYGYT
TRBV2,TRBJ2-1,ASSALTAGVVNEQF
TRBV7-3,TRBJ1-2,ASSLGTGAYGYT
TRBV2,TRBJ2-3,ASSGLAVRGDTQY
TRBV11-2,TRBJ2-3,ATATYGMVGITDTQY
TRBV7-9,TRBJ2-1,ASSLVGGGSEQF
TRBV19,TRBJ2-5,ASSILTGGPRETQY
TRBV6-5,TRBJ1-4,ASRRGFSSGKLF
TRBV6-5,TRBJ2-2,ASSVGQGWTGELF
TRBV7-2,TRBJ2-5,ASSLEIVGARVTQY
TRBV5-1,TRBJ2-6,ASSLPGANVLT
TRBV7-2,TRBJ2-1,ASSSRTSGGVYNEQF
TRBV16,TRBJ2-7,ASSQFGRPYEQY
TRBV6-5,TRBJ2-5,ASTGRGRETQY
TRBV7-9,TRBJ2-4,ASSLAGGSKNIQY
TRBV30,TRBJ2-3,AHREFDTQY
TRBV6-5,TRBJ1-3,ASSPTGGPNTIY
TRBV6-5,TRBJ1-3,ASRPRQLWRNTIY
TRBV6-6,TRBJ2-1,ASRVTTGPTNEQF
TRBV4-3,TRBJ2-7,ASSQDRGLRAGDYEQY
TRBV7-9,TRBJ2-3,ASSLLDTQY
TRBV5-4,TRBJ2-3,ASDGGGDTQY
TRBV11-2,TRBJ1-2,ASSRDSNYGYT
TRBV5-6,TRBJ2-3,ASRVGGMSTDTQY
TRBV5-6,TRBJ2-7,ASGRQGVEQY
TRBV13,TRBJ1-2,ASSAGTTYGYT
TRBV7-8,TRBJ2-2,ASSLERWLAGGPL